This TCR beta chain was sequenced for a study of CD4 T cells in relation to SARS-CoV-2 and coronaviruses. Study-wide context: After roughly 11 days of antigen culture, PBMC TCR beta CDR3s were sequenced. Crossreactive spike epitopes shared across donors were mapped to their HLA restriction.

Here immunoSEQ multiplex PCR was the method, and the copy in TCRdb shows in-frame clones only, minus some. The sample contains approximately 27,000 clones, over 70% of which appear only once. The CDR3 has 11 amino acids. The germline CDR1 and CDR2 sequences are SGHRS and YFSETQ. V lost 4 bases and J lost 4, with 3 bases in between. The unexposed donors gave CD4+ T cells in about 2010-2019, prior to COVID-19. The cells were cultured for approximately 10 days before CD4+ T cells were isolated. Concerning this clone itself: As yet, its antigen is unknown.

What was sequenced was CD4+ T cells from PBMCs, cultured in vitro. The receptor was isolated from a human donor in good health. The chain recombines TRBV5-1 with TRBJ1-3; D unclear. This chain's CDR3 is CASSEGNTIYF. In DNA form, the CDR3 reads TGCGCCAGCAGCGAGGGAAACACCATATATTTT.